This T cell receptor (beta chain) derives from a study of T cell repertoires in cytomegalovirus infection (dated by TCRdb to the late 2010s). With regard to the full study: The HLA type of each donor mattered for the analysis, because public TCR beta signatures pointed to carriage of CMV infection along with the matching HLA type.

The CDR3 numbers 15 residues from cysteine through phenylalanine. Left in the record is the CDR3 DNA by itself, 45 bases read in frame from the first base. Reading the germline V gene (reference sequence) gives CDR1 MNHEY and CDR2 SMNVEV. Deletion took 0 bases off V and 2 bases off J, with a span of 10 bases between the germline ends. This clonotype occurred many times. Its specific antigen is unknown. There are no base qualities to consult, and no much larger clone falls within one base. Sequencer: Illumina HiSeq 1500. TCRdb ran its own pipeline on the public reads, namely fastp trimming at Q25 and MiXCR clone calling, and kept in-frame beta chains. Entries that share a CDR3 protein sequence are merged under the most common genes and DNA. For this sample the table gives over 150,000 distinct CDR3 sequences, of which about 15% were detected only once. Of the sample, approximately 26% falls within the top ten clones.

Broader findings and caveats from the paper: In both this cohort and an independent cohort of approximately 350 donors, the cumulative frequency of public TCR beta family members distinguished carriers of CMV infection plus the relevant HLA type. The ex vivo response was dominated by HLA-C-restricted CMV-specific TCR beta clonotypes, and the single most frequent clonotype in two of eight donors was supplied by these HLA-C-restricted clonotypes.

Here the chain combines TRBV27 and TRBJ1-1, with TRBD1 perhaps the D gene, on 5 matching bases. Sequencing was performed on CD8+ T cells from PBMCs. The receptor was derived from a human donor in good health (CMV status not recorded). Some clones in this sample may be carry-over from other donors' samples. The CDR3 has the sequence CASSLSGAGNTEAFF. The sequenced DNA is TGTGCCAGCAGTTTATCCGGGGCGGGAAACACTGAAGCTTTCTTT.